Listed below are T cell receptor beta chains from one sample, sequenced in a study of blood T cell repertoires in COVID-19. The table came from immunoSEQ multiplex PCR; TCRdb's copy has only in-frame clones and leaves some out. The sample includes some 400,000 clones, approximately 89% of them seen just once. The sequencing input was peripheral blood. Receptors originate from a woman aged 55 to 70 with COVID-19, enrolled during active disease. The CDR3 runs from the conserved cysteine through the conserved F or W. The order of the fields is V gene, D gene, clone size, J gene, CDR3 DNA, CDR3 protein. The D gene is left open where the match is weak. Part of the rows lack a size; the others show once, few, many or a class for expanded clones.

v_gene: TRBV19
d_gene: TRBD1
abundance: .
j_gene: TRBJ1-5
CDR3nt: TGTGCCAGTAGTACAGGGGGTTACAATCAGCCCCAGCATTTT
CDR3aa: CASSTGGYNQPQHF

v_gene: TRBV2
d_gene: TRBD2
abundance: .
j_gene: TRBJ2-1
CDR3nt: TGTGCCAGCGCGGGGGGAGGGGCCGCATTTAATGAGCAGTTCTTC
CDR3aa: CASAGGGAAFNEQFF

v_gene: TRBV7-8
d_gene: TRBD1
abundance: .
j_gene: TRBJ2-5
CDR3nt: TGTGCCAGCAGCTTAGCTGGGACAGGGGGCTTGGAGACCCAGTACTTC
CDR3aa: CASSLAGTGGLETQYF

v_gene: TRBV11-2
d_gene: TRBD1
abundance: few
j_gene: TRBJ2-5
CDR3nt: TGTGCCAGCAGCTTAGAGTGGACAGGGGTGATCGAGACCCAGTACTTC
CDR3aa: CASSLEWTGVIETQYF

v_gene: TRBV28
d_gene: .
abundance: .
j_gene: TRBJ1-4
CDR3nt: TGTGCCAGCACCACGAATCATTGGGAGAAAAAACTGTTTTTT
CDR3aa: CASTTNHWEKKLFF

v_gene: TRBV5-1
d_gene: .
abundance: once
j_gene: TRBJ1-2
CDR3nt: TGCGCCAGCAGCTTGGTCGGGGGTGACTATGGCTACACCTTC
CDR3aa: CASSLVGGDYGYTF

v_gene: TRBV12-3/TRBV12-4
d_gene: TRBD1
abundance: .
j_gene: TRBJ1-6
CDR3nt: TGTGCCAGCAGTCCTATGGGACAGGGGGTTCACTTT
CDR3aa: CASSPMGQGVHF

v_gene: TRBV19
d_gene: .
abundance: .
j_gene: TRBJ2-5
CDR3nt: TGTGCCAGTAGTATAGGGGGGACAAAGCAAGAGACCCAGTACTTC
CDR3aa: CASSIGGTKQETQYF

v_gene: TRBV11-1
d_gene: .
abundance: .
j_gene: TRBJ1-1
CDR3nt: TGTGCCAGCAGCCCGGGCGCGGGCACTGAAGCTTTCTTT
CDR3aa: CASSPGAGTEAFF

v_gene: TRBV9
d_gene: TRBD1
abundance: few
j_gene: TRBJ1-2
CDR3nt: TGTGCCAGCAGCGCGACTGACAGGGGTCGTGGCTACACCTTC
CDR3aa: CASSATDRGRGYTF

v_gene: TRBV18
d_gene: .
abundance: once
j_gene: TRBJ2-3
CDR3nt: TGTGCCAGCTCTCCAAAGCCCCGCTCTAGCACAGATACGCAGTATTTT
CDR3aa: CASSPKPRSSTDTQYF

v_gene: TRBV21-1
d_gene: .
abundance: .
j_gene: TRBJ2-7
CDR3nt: TGTGCCAGCTTCGGACAGACGAACTCCTACGAGCAGTACTTC
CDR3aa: CASFGQTNSYEQYF

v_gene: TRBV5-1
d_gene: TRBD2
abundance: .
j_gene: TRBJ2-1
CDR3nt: TGCGCCAGCAGCTTGGGCGGGAGGGACTACAATGAGCAGTTCTTC
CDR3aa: CASSLGGRDYNEQFF

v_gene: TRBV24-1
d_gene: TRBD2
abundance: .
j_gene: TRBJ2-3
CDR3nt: TGTGCCACCAGTGATTCCGGGGGGTGGCCGAGGACGCAGTATTTT
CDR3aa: CATSDSGGWPRTQYF

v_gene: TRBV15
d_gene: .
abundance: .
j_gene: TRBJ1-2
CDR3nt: TGTGCCACCAGCACCGGAACGGGTAACTATGGCTACACCTTC
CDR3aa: CATSTGTGNYGYTF

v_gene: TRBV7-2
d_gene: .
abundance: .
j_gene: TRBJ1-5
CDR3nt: TGTGCCAGCAGCGGAGATGGCAATCAGCCCCAGCATTTT
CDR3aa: CASSGDGNQPQHF

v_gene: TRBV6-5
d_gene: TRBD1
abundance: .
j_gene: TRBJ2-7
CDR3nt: TGTGCCAGCAGTTCGGGACAGGGTTTCTACGAGCAGTACTTC
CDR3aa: CASSSGQGFYEQYF

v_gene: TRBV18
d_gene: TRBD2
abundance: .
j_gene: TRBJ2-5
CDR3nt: TGTGCCAGCTCACGTGGGACTAGCCGCGTGGAGACCCAGTACTTC
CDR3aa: CASSRGTSRVETQYF

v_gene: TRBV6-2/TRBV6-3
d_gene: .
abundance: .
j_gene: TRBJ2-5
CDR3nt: TGTGCCAGCAGCCAAGAGGGGGGGCTCGGAGAGACCCAGTACTTC
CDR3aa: CASSQEGGLGETQYF